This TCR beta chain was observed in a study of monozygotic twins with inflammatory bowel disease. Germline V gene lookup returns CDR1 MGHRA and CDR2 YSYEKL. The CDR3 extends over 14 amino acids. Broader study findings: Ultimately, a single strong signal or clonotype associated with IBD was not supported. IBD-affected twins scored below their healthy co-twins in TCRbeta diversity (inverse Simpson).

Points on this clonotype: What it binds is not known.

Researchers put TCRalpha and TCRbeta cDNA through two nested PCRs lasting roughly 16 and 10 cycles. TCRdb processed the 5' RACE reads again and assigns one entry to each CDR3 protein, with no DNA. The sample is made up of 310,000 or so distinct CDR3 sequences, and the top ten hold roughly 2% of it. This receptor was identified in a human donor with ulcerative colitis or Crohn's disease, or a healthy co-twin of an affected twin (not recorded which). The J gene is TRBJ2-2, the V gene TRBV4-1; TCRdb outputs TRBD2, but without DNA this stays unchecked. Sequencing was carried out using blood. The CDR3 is CASSPSGGPGELFF.